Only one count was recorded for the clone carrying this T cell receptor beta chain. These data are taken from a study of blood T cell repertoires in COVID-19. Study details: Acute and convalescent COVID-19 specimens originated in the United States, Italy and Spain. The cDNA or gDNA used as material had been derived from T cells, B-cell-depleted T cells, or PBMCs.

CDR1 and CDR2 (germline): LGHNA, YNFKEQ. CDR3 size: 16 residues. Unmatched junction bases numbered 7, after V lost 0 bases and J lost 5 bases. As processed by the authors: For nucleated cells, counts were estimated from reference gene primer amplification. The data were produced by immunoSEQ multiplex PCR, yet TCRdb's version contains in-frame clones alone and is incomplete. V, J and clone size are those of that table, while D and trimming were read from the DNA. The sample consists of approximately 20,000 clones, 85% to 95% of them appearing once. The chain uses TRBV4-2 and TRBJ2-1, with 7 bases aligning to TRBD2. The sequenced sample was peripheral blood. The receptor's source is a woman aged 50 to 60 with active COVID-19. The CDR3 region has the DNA TGTGCCAGCAGCCAAGATAGGGGACTACGAAACAATGAGCAGTTCTTC. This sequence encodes CASSQDRGLRNNEQFF.